Listed here is a single T cell receptor (beta chain). Original processing methods: Quantification of nucleated cells was approximated via reference gene primer amplification. Produced via immunoSEQ multiplex PCR; TCRdb's table is partial and in-frame only. The V and J calls and clone size come from that table; D and trimming were worked out from the DNA. This sample carries 210,000 or so clones, roughly 78% of them seen once, and the ten largest clones take around 12%. The data are from a study of blood T cell repertoires in COVID-19. On the study more broadly: The United States, Italy and Spain supplied acute and convalescent COVID-19 samples. The analysed material was cDNA or gDNA that came from T cells, B-cell-depleted T cells, or PBMCs.

Per germline, CDR1 SGDLS and CDR2 YYNGEE. The CDR3 totals 16 residues. The V gene lost 0 bases and the J gene lost 4 bases, with 14 bases spanning the gap. The TCR originated in a woman between 40 and 55 years old with acute or convalescent COVID-19. The chain joins TRBV9 to TRBJ2-1; a weak D match, TRBD2 (6 bases). The sample was peripheral blood. CDR3 nucleotides: TGTGCCAGCAGCGTAGCTACGGGACTCGGATACAATGAGCAGTTCTTC. Its protein is CASSVATGLGYNEQFF.